Below are 3 T cell receptor beta chains sequenced from a single sample in a study of blood T cell repertoires in COVID-19. TCRdb's copy holds only in-frame clones and misses some; the assay was immunoSEQ multiplex PCR. The repertoire consists of about 260,000 clones, with 70% to 90% occurring once and the leading ten covering about 0.64%. The source material was peripheral blood. The receptors here all came from a human donor in a cohort sampled during active COVID-19.

As regards this clone: The same CDR3 arises from other DNA sequences in this sample as well. The rearrangement uses TRBV9 and TRBJ1-2; 7 bases align to TRBD1. CDR1 and CDR2 (germline): SGDLS, YYNGEE. V lost 0 bases to trimming and J lost 8 bases; unmatched junction nucleotides: 7. The CDR3 covers 14 residues. For the CDR3, the DNA is TGTGCCAGCAGCGTAGTAGAGGGGGCGGGGGGCTACACCTTC. Amino acid sequence: CASSVVEGAGGYTF.

This clone turned up a few times. The CDR3 nucleotides read TGTGCCAGCAGCTCAGGTCGGGGTTCACCCCTCCACTTT. Translation gives CASSSGRGSPLHF. The rearrangement joins TRBV7-3 to TRBJ1-6; the D is unclear. The CDR3 sequence is 13 residues long. Trimming stripped 4 bases from V and 9 bases from J, with 10 bases between. Germline CDR1 is SGHTA and CDR2 is FQGTGA.

V and J are TRBV18 and TRBJ1-5; 10 bases agree with TRBD1. The CDR3 is 14 residues long. The germline gives CDR1 KGHSH, CDR2 LQKENI. V shed 4 bases and J 5 bases; nucleotides not matched to a gene: 2. Written as DNA, the CDR3 is TGTGCCAGCTCACGACAGGGGGCCGATCAGCCCCAGCATTTT. Its translation: CASSRQGADQPQHF.